Listed here are 21 T cell receptor beta chains from one sample, sequenced in a study of human CD8 memory T cell subsets. UMI-labeled 5' RACE was used to make TCR beta libraries. TCRdb reprocessed the 5' RACE reads via MiXCR and lists one record per CDR3 protein. The table shows under 10,000 distinct CDR3 sequences, with about 3.8% occurring only once. Sequenced material: CD8+ T cells from PBMCs. The receptors stem from a human donor in good health.

The chain couples TRBV21-1 to TRBJ2-1; TRBD1 is the table's D call, not checked against the DNA. TRBV21-1 is flagged as a pseudogene. The CDR3 consists of 18 residues. CDR3 amino acids: CASSKAHPGRSRFHEQFF. The CDR3 nucleotides are TGTGCCAGCAGCAAAGCCCACCCTGGTCGAAGCCGGTTCCATGAGCAGTTCTTC.

In this sample, this clonotype turned up many times. The rearrangement uses TRBV19 and TRBJ1-1; D remains unclear. This CDR3 spans 13 amino acids. Germline-derived CDR1 and CDR2 are LNHDA and SQIVND (reference sequence). Between the trimmed V and J ends, which lost 5 bases and 4 bases, there was a span of 11 bases. The CDR3 loop is CASSAASGTEAFF. Written as DNA, the CDR3 is TGTGCCAGTAGTGCGGCATCCGGCACTGAAGCTTTCTTT.

The table lists this clonotype with many counts. This chain links TRBV4-2 with TRBJ1-2; 7 bases agree with TRBD1. The V gene's germline CDR1 is LGHNA and CDR2 YNFKEQ. Germline trimming cut 0 bases from V and 2 bases from J; bases unmatched to any gene: 6. The CDR3 length is 16 residues. This chain's CDR3 is CASSQDEGGVNYGYTF. In nucleotides, the CDR3 is TGTGCCAGCAGCCAAGATGAAGGGGGCGTCAACTATGGCTACACCTTC.

This clonotype was counted many times. This chain connects TRBV12-3 or TRBV12-4 to TRBJ1-2; a possible D gene is TRBD1 (5 bases). With 2 bases removed from V and 8 bases from J, the gap between germline ends came to 12 bases. The CDR3 covers 13 residues. CDR3 nucleotides: TGTGCCAGCAGTTTATCCGGGGGTTGGGGCTACACCTTC. Translated: CASSLSGGWGYTF.

The chain links TRBV3-1 to TRBJ2-7; 10 bases agree with TRBD2. The V and J ends lost 4 bases and 2 bases, in that order; junction bases with no gene match: 8. Germline-derived CDR1 and CDR2 are LGHDT and YNNKEL (reference sequence). CDR3 size: 16 residues. For the CDR3, the DNA is TGTGCCAGCAGCCGCTCGCTAGCGGGGGTTACCTACGAGCAGTACTTC. As protein: CASSRSLAGVTYEQYF.

This clonotype was detected many times. The rearrangement joins TRBV10-3 to TRBJ2-2; TRBD2 agrees at 7 bases. Trimming at V came to 6 bases and at J to 6 bases, leaving 7 bases not matched to a gene. Germline CDR1 is ENHRY and CDR2 is SYGVKD. CDR3 length: 14 residues. CDR3 nucleotides: TGTGCCATCAGGGGGCGGGAGTCGGCCGGGGAGCTGTTTTTT. This sequence encodes CAIRGRESAGELFF.

Notes on this clonotype: This may be a read error: a much more frequent sequence differs by one nucleotide. This chain uses TRBV7-3 with TRBJ2-3; D may be TRBD1 (5 bases). The J call is doubtful: the DNA matches TRBJ1-5 better. Germline V gene lookup returns CDR1 SGHTA and CDR2 FQGTGA. The CDR3 runs to 16 residues. The CDR3 nucleotides read TGTGCCAGCAGCTTAGGGACTAAATATACCACAGATACGCAGCATTTT. Translating it yields CASSLGTKYTTDTQHF.

This clonotype was detected ten times or more. The chain couples TRBV28 to TRBJ2-2, with a weak D call TRBD1 (6 bases). The CDR3 has 17 residues. In germline, CDR1 is MDHEN, CDR2 SYDVKM. The V gene lost 7 bases and the J gene lost 3 bases, with 21 bases spanning the gap. CDR3 in amino acids: CASTLNYREFYTGELFF. In nucleotides, the CDR3 is TGTGCCAGCACTCTCAATTACAGGGAATTTTACACCGGGGAGCTGTTTTTT.

By its share, this clonotype is medium-sized. The CDR3 protein is CASSLTGTGPDEQYF. CDR3 sequence (DNA): TGCGCCAGCAGCCTGACCGGGACAGGGCCCGACGAGCAGTACTTC. J is TRBJ2-7 and V is TRBV5-1; 9 bases are shared with TRBD1. Per germline, CDR1 SGHRS and CDR2 YFSETQ. There are 15 residues in the CDR3. Unmatched junction bases numbered 10, after V lost 4 bases and J lost 5 bases.

This clonotype was seen at least ten times. CDR3 in amino acids: CASSKGTGGTEAFF. The CDR3 DNA sequence: TGTGCCAGCAGCAAAGGGACAGGGGGCACTGAAGCTTTCTTT. The chain joins TRBV21-1 to TRBJ1-1; the DNA was not compared with TRBD1, the D call given in the table. TRBV21-1 corresponds to a pseudogene. The CDR3 contains 14 residues.

This clonotype has ten or more counts. The rearrangement joins TRBV20-1 to TRBJ2-5; D remains ambiguous. The germline V gene encodes CDR1 DFQATT and CDR2 SNEGSKA (reference sequence). CDR3 length equals 14 residues. V lost 1 base and J 9 bases, leaving 18 bases between the germline ends. CDR3 bases: TGCAGTGCTAGAGTTGGCCAAGGGTTAAAGGCCCAGTACTTC. Encoded protein: CSARVGQGLKAQYF.

This clonotype was seen repeatedly, ten times or more. The chain combines TRBV7-2 with TRBJ1-5, with unresolved D. The germline CDR1 and CDR2 sequences are SGHTA and FQGNSA. Trimming stripped 3 bases from V and 6 bases from J, with 12 bases between. The CDR3 consists of 14 residues. CDR3 region: CASSLVWFSQPQHF. In nucleotides, the CDR3 is TGTGCCAGCAGCTTGGTATGGTTTAGTCAGCCCCAGCATTTT.

This clonotype has ten or more counts. The rearrangement uses TRBV5-5 and TRBJ1-5; tentatively, D is TRBD1 (6 bases). CDR1 SGHKS and CDR2 YYEKEE come from the germline V gene (reference sequence). V lost 1 base and J 4 bases, leaving 12 bases between the germline ends. The CDR3 covers 15 residues. The chain's CDR3 is CASSLTWDKNQPQHF. CDR3 coding DNA: TGTGCCAGCAGCTTGACGTGGGACAAAAATCAGCCCCAGCATTTT.

In its sample, this clonotype was seen many times. The rearrangement links TRBV5-5 to TRBJ2-7; no definite D call. Germline-derived CDR1 and CDR2 are SGHKS and YYEKEE (reference sequence). The CDR3 totals 14 residues. Trimming took 0 bases from V and 5 from J, leaving 12 bases between them. CDR3: CASSLDIVRNEQYF. The DNA of the CDR3 is TGTGCCAGCAGCTTGGATATTGTGAGGAACGAGCAGTACTTC.

This chain joins TRBV4-1 and TRBJ1-1; D might be TRBD1 (5 bases). Germline V gene sequence: CDR1 MGHRA, CDR2 YSYEKL. V lost 0 bases, J lost 10 bases, and 24 bases lay in between. This CDR3 region has 17 residues. The CDR3 loop reads CASSQEGRGPRSSVAFF. The DNA for the CDR3 is TGCGCCAGCAGCCAAGAAGGGCGGGGACCTCGAAGTAGTGTAGCTTTCTTT.

This clonotype was detected a few times. Being one base from a much bigger clone, this may be a read error. V gene TRBV6-1 combines with J gene TRBJ2-1, with 8 positions matching TRBD2. Germline loops: CDR1 MNHNS, CDR2 SASEGT. The CDR3 is 16 residues long. Germline trimming cut 2 bases from V and 2 bases from J; bases unmatched to any gene: 5. CDR3 nucleotide sequence: TGTGCCAGCAGTGAACAAGTTAGCGGGGCCTACAATGAGCAGTTCTTC. Translating gives CASSEQVSGAYNEQFF.

This clonotype counts as medium-sized. The CDR3 is CASSPSGVSYNEQFF. The CDR3, as DNA: TGTGCCAGCAGCCCGAGCGGGGTGAGCTACAATGAGCAGTTCTTC. This chain links TRBV7-9 with TRBJ2-1, with 7 bases fitting TRBD2. Germline V gives CDR1 SEHNR, CDR2 FQNEAQ (reference sequence). This CDR3 spans 15 amino acids. V shed 5 bases and J 3 bases; nucleotides not matched to a gene: 7.

This clonotype appeared many times. The chain employs TRBV12-3 or TRBV12-4 and TRBJ2-3; 8 positions agree with TRBD1. The CDR3 totals 17 residues. V shed 0 bases, J shed 0 bases, and the junction held 5 bases outside the gene matches. CDR3 coding DNA: TGTGCCAGCAGTTTAGCCCCAGGGGGCACGAGCACAGATACGCAGTATTTT. Its protein is CASSLAPGGTSTDTQYF.

In this sample, this clonotype turned up many times. The chain links TRBV4-1 to TRBJ2-1, with D possibly called TRBD1 or TRBD2 (5 bases each). V was cut by 1 base and J by 6 bases, with 10 bases left in between. The CDR3 runs to 14 residues. Germline-derived CDR1 and CDR2 are MGHRA and YSYEKL. CDR3 sequence reads: CASSQAPGPNEQFF. For the CDR3, the DNA is TGCGCCAGCAGCCAAGCCCCGGGACCCAATGAGCAGTTCTTC.

This clonotype has at least ten counts. This chain links TRBV10-1 with TRBJ1-2; tentatively, D is TRBD1 (5 bases). The CDR3 extends over 16 amino acids. Germline V gives CDR1 WNHNN, CDR2 SYGVQD (reference sequence). V was clipped by 0 bases and J by 4 bases, with 15 bases between them. The CDR3 DNA follows: TGCGCCAGCAGTGAGTCGAGGGCAGGGAAGGGCTATGGCTACACCTTC. This codes for CASSESRAGKGYGYTF.

This clonotype was picked up many times. This sequence joins TRBV21-1 and TRBJ2-7. TRBV21-1 is termed a pseudogene. This CDR3 is 14 amino acids long. CDR3 nucleotide sequence: TGTGCCAGCAGCAAAGTAGCTTCCTCCTACGAGCAGTACTTC. Encoded protein: CASSKVASSYEQYF.